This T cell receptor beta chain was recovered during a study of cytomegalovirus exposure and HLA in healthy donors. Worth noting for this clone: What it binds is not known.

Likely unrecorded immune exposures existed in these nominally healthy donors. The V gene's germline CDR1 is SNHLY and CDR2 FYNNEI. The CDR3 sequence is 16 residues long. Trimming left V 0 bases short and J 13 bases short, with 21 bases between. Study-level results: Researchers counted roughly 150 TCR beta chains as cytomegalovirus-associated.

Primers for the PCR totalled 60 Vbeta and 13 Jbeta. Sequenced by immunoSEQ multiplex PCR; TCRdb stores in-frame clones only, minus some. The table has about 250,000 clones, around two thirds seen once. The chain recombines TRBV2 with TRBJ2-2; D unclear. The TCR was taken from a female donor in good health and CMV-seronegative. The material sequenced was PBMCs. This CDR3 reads CASSEARLELDSALFF. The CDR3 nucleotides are TGTGCCAGCAGTGAAGCGCGTCTAGAGCTAGATTCGGCGCTGTTTTTT.